The clone carrying this TCR beta chain has only a few counts. This CDR3 region has 14 residues. The germline V gene encodes CDR1 LNHNV and CDR2 YYDKDF (reference sequence). Trimming shortened V by 4 bases and J by 2 bases, and 11 bases separated the two germline ends. This specimen comes from a study of early T cells in non-severe SARS-CoV-2 infection. Unique molecular identifiers (one per individual cDNA molecule) were attached. TCRdb reanalysed the 5' RACE reads using MiXCR and keeps one entry per CDR3 protein. The sample lists tens of thousands of distinct CDR3 sequences, 7.5% to 9% occurring once.

The TCR originated in an adult who was a healthcare worker with PCR-confirmed SARS-CoV-2 infection or an uninfected control (not recorded which). Sequencing used whole blood, obtained at baseline. The V gene is TRBV15, the J gene TRBJ2-5, with D possibly TRBD2 on 5 matching bases. The CDR3 DNA reads TGTGCCACCAGCATGGGTGGCGGGCAAGAGACCCAGTACTTC. Its translation is CATSMGGGQETQYF.